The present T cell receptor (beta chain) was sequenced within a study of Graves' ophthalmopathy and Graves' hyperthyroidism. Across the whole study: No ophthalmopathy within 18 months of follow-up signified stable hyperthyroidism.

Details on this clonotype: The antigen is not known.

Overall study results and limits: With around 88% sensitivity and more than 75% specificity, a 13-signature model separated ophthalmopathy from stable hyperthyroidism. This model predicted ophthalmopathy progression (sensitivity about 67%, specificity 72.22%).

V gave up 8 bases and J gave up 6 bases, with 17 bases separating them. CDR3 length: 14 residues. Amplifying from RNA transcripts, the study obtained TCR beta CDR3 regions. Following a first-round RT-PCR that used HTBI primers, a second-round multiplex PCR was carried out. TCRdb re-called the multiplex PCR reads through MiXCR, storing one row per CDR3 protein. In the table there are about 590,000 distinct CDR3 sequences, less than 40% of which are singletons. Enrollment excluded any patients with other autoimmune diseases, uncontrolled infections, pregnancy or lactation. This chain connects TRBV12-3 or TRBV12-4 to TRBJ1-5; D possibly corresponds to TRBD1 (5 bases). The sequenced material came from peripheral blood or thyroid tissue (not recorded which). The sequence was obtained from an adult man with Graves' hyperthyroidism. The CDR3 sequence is CASGQSGGGQPQHF. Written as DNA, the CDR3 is TGTGCCAGCGGACAAAGTGGGGGAGGTCAGCCCCAGCATTTT.